This T cell receptor (beta chain) was recorded in a study of blood T cell repertoires in COVID-19. Clones were sequenced by immunoSEQ multiplex PCR, and TCRdb holds only the in-frame ones, with some missing. The sample carries a few hundred thousand clones, more than 70% recorded once. Enrollees, about 18 to 100 years old, lived in roughly 24 US areas. CDR3 length: 16 residues. Germline assignment: CDR1 MGHRA and CDR2 YSYEKL. J was trimmed by 6 bases and V by 0 bases; bases with no gene match: 5. V and J are TRBV4-1 and TRBJ1-5; 10 nucleotides match TRBD1. The clonotype was recovered from a man aged 35-49 years in a cohort exposed to, infected with or recovered from COVID-19 (not recorded which). The sequencing input was PBMCs or T cells enriched from blood (not recorded which). CDR3 in amino acids: CASSQELTGGGQPQHF. Here the CDR3 DNA reads TGCGCCAGCAGCCAAGAATTGACAGGGGGCGGTCAGCCCCAGCATTTT.